The clone carrying this T cell receptor beta chain showed up just a few times. V lost 6 bases and J lost 5, with 16 bases in between. Germline loops: CDR1 DFQATT, CDR2 SNEGSKA (reference sequence). This CDR3 region has 13 residues. Each CDR3 protein is one row after TCRdb ran MiXCR on the RT-PCR reads. The data show about 700,000 distinct CDR3 sequences, about 14% seen once. Sequenced material: memory CD4+ T cells from blood. The receptor was isolated from a female donor in good health, serving as a healthy control. This chain links TRBV20-1 with TRBJ1-1; D is undetermined. Written as DNA, the CDR3 is TGCAGTGCCCTCCCGGTCGCGGGGACTGAAGCTTTCTTT. Translation: CSALPVAGTEAFF.